The 29 T cell receptor beta chains below come from one sample, sequenced in a study of blood T cell repertoires in COVID-19. Here immunoSEQ multiplex PCR was the method, and the copy in TCRdb shows in-frame clones only, minus some. The table has some 270,000 clones, over 75% seen once. Source material: peripheral blood. Source of these receptors: a woman aged 70-85 years with acute or convalescent COVID-19.

There are a few counts of this clone. This chain links TRBV5-4 with TRBJ1-6; 8 nucleotides line up with TRBD1. CDR3 length: 16 amino acids. The V gene end was trimmed by 5 bases and the J gene end by 0 bases; junction bases not matched to a gene: 4. Per germline, CDR1 SGHNT and CDR2 YYREEE (reference sequence). The CDR3: CASRKGTGSYNSPLHF. The CDR3 DNA reads TGTGCCAGCAGGAAAGGGACAGGCTCCTATAATTCACCCCTCCACTTT. The full variable domain, its missing parts supplied by reference TRBV5-4 and TRBJ1-6, is ETGVTQSPTHLIKTRGQQVTLRCSSQSGHNTVSWYQQALGQGPQFIFQYYREEENGRGNFPPRFSGLQFPNYSSELNVNALELDDSALYLCASRKGTGSYNSPLHFGNGTRLTVT.

V is TRBV5-1 and J is TRBJ2-1; 13 bases are a match to TRBD2. J lost 8 bases, V lost 4 bases, and 9 bases had no gene match. This CDR3 is 16 amino acids long. Germline V gives CDR1 SGHRS, CDR2 YFSETQ. Here the CDR3 DNA reads TGCGCCAGCAGCCGCACTAGCGGGGGGGCGGGTGATGAGCAGTTCTTC. Its protein product is CASSRTSGGAGDEQFF.

This chain uses TRBV4-1 with TRBJ2-3, with TRBD1 matching 8 bases. CDR1 MGHRA and CDR2 YSYEKL come from the germline V gene. V lost 1 base to trimming and J lost 5 bases; unmatched junction nucleotides: 5. This CDR3 region has 15 residues. CDR3 DNA: TGCGCCAGCAGCCAAGGAACAGGGGGTTTAGATACGCAGTATTTT. Protein product: CASSQGTGGLDTQYF.

This chain joins TRBV18 and TRBJ2-7, with D tentatively TRBD1 (5 bases). V dropped 4 bases and J dropped 2 bases, with 9 bases sitting between them. Germline V lookup: CDR1 KGHSH, CDR2 LQKENI. CDR3 length equals 13 residues. The CDR3 sequence: CASSRQSPYEQYF. DNA of the CDR3: TGTGCCAGCTCACGACAGTCCCCCTACGAGCAGTACTTC.

The chain combines TRBV10-3 with TRBJ1-3; D not certain. Germline CDR1 reads ENHRY; CDR2 reads SYGVKD. The CDR3 extends over 12 amino acids. Deletions cut 8 bases from V and 4 bases from J, with 9 bases between. The CDR3 loop is CAIGGRGNTIYF. DNA of the CDR3: TGTGCCATCGGAGGGAGAGGAAACACCATATATTTT.

The chain joins TRBV4-1 to TRBJ1-3; D may be TRBD1 (6 bases). This CDR3 spans 16 amino acids. The V gene lost 4 bases and the J gene lost 0 bases, with 13 bases spanning the gap. Germline assignment: CDR1 MGHRA and CDR2 YSYEKL. The CDR3 DNA is TGCGCCAGCAGCCGGTGGGACACAAACTCTGGAAACACCATATATTTT. Encoded protein: CASSRWDTNSGNTIYF.

The rearrangement uses TRBV29-1 and TRBJ2-7; the D gene is possibly TRBD2 (6 bases). The CDR3 loop spans 12 amino acids. Germline V gives CDR1 SQVTM, CDR2 ANQGSEA. The ends were cut back, 1 base at V and 4 bases at J, with 8 bases in the middle. The chain's CDR3 is CSVEGGRYEQYF. CDR3 in DNA: TGCAGCGTTGAAGGAGGGAGGTACGAGCAGTACTTC.

V gene TRBV10-1 combines with J gene TRBJ2-3, with 7 bases identical to TRBD2. CDR3 length: 14 residues. CDR1 WNHNN and CDR2 SYGVQD come from the germline V gene (reference sequence). Trimming removed 4 bases from V and 1 base from J; junction bases left unmatched: 2. The CDR3 nucleotides read TGCGCCAGCAGTGTGGCGGGGGGCACAGATACGCAGTATTTT. Protein: CASSVAGGTDTQYF.

This clone was recorded only once. This rearrangement joins TRBV30 to TRBJ1-2; D is possibly TRBD1 (6 bases). Per the germline V gene, CDR1 is GTSNPN and CDR2 is SVGIG (reference sequence). Trimming stripped 5 bases from V and 8 bases from J, with 15 bases between. The CDR3 extends over 12 amino acids. The CDR3 spells CAWGSRGGGYTF. Here the CDR3 DNA reads TGTGCCTGGGGGTCCCGAGGGGGAGGCTACACCTTC.

This clone was observed a few times. DNA for the CDR3: TGTGCCAGCAGCCATTGGCAGAATTTATATAGCAATCAGCCCCAGCATTTT. Protein: CASSHWQNLYSNQPQHF. This chain uses TRBV16 with TRBJ1-5; no clear D gene. Germline CDR1 KGHSY, CDR2 FQNENV. The CDR3 sequence is 17 residues long. The ends were cut back, 3 bases at V and 0 bases at J, with 15 bases in the middle.

The chain employs TRBV11-3 and TRBJ2-5, with 10 bases identical to TRBD1. The CDR3 covers 15 residues. With 5 bases clipped from V and 4 bases from J, the junction kept 7 bases outside the gene matches. Germline CDR1 is SGHNT and CDR2 is YENEEA. The CDR3 protein is CASSRGQGIGETQYF. CDR3 DNA sequence: TGTGCCAGCAGCCGGGGACAGGGGATTGGAGAGACCCAGTACTTC.

This chain joins TRBV10-1 and TRBJ2-2, with D tentatively TRBD1 (5 bases). V was pared by 4 bases and J by 4 bases, with 7 bases between. The CDR3 length is 13 residues. Germline assignment: CDR1 WNHNN and CDR2 SYGVQD (reference sequence). This CDR3 is CASSAQGTGELFF. The CDR3 nucleotides read TGCGCCAGCAGTGCCCAGGGCACCGGGGAGCTGTTTTTT.

About this clone itself: This same CDR3 is encoded by further DNA sequences in the sample. The J gene is TRBJ1-1, the V gene TRBV18; no clear D. V gave up 0 bases and J gave up 0 bases, with 5 bases separating them. Germline values: CDR1 KGHSH, CDR2 LQKENI. CDR3 length: 14 residues. The CDR3 sequence is CASSPPNMNTEAFF. Written as DNA, the CDR3 is TGTGCCAGCTCACCACCGAACATGAACACTGAAGCTTTCTTT.

As DNA, the CDR3 is TGCGCCAGCAGCTACCGACAGGGGGGACAATCACCCCTCCACTTT. Its protein is CASSYRQGGQSPLHF. The V gene is TRBV5-1, the J gene TRBJ1-6, with 9 bases identical to TRBD1. This CDR3 comprises 15 residues. Germline V CDR1 and CDR2: SGHRS, YFSETQ. V shed 3 bases and J 10 bases; nucleotides not matched to a gene: 8.

This chain uses TRBV15 with TRBJ2-7; TRBD1 matches at 8 bases. The CDR3 is 14 amino acids. V was clipped by 1 base and J by 6 bases; unmatched bases: 5. The germline V gene has CDR1 LNHNV and CDR2 YYDKDF (reference sequence). CDR3 amino acids: CATSRAGTGGEQYF. The DNA of the CDR3 is TGTGCCACCAGCAGAGCCGGGACAGGCGGCGAGCAGTACTTC. Full variable domain (rest looked up from reference TRBV15 and TRBJ2-7): DAMVIQNPRYQVTQFGKPVTLSCSQTLNHNVMYWYQQKSSQAPKLLFHYYDKDFNNEADTPDNFQSRRPNTSFCFLDIRSPGLGDTAMYLCATSRAGTGGEQYFGPGTRLTVT.

This sequence joins TRBV15 and TRBJ1-1; 8 bases are shared with TRBD1. The CDR3 spans 15 residues. V lost 3 bases, J lost 1 base, and 4 bases stayed unmatched. Germline assignment: CDR1 LNHNV and CDR2 YYDKDF (reference sequence). CDR3 in amino acids: CATSSTGGRNTEAFF. The CDR3 bases are TGTGCCACCAGCAGCACAGGGGGGAGGAACACTGAAGCTTTCTTT.

This chain connects TRBV7-3 to TRBJ1-1, with D tentatively TRBD1 (6 bases). Deletions cut 5 bases from V and 0 bases from J, with 19 bases between. Germline V CDR1 and CDR2: SGHTA, FQGTGA. The length of the CDR3 is 17 residues. CDR3 in DNA: TGTGCCAGCAGCCCACAGCCTCTAGGGGGTATGAACACTGAAGCTTTCTTT. Its protein product is CASSPQPLGGMNTEAFF.

In this sample, this clone turned up once. This chain connects TRBV5-1 to TRBJ1-1; tentatively, D is TRBD1 (6 bases). From germline, CDR1 is SGHRS and CDR2 YFSETQ. V was cut by 3 bases and J by 5 bases, with 14 bases left in between. There are 14 residues in the CDR3. The CDR3 DNA reads TGCGCCAGCAGCTCCTCGGGGGGGCGGACTGAAGCTTTCTTT. This translates into CASSSSGGRTEAFF.

This chain joins TRBV5-8 and TRBJ1-1; D is uncertain. V lost 7 bases, J lost 1 base, and 11 bases lay in between. The V gene's germline CDR1 is SGHTS and CDR2 YDEGEE. There are 13 residues in the CDR3. DNA for the CDR3: TGTGCCAGCCCGTGGAGCAGGAACACTGAAGCTTTCTTT. It codes for CASPWSRNTEAFF.

The gene calls are TRBV25-1 and TRBJ1-2, with 7 positions matching TRBD1. With V trimmed by 4 bases and J by 6 bases, 5 bases remained unmatched. This CDR3 contains 13 residues. CDR1 is MGHDK and CDR2 is SYGVNS in the germline V gene. DNA of the CDR3: TGTGCCAGCAGTGCACGACAGGGAAATGGCTACACCTTC. Its protein is CASSARQGNGYTF.

The V and J genes are TRBV10-3 and TRBJ2-1; 7 bases map to TRBD2. The CDR3 extends over 14 amino acids. The V segment lost 0 bases and the J segment 10 bases; nucleotides outside the gene matches: 6. Germline CDR1 and CDR2: ENHRY and SYGVKD. The CDR3 region is CAISESTGGKEQFF. As DNA, the CDR3 is TGTGCCATCAGTGAGTCGACGGGGGGAAAGGAGCAGTTCTTC.

V usage is TRBV18 and J usage is TRBJ2-2; weak D call: TRBD2 (6 bases). V lost 4 bases and J 6 bases, leaving 15 bases between the germline ends. The CDR3 sequence is 15 residues long. Per the germline V gene, CDR1 is KGHSH and CDR2 is LQKENI. The CDR3 sequence: CASSRLTGESGELFF. The CDR3, as DNA: TGTGCCAGCTCACGCCTAACGGGGGAATCCGGGGAGCTGTTTTTT.

V is TRBV7-3 and J is TRBJ2-1; no firm D call. CDR1 is SGHTA and CDR2 is FQGTGA in the germline V gene. V was shortened by 3 bases and J by 10 bases, with 13 bases between the two germline ends. This CDR3 contains 13 residues. This CDR3 reads CASSLTRFDEQFF. The CDR3 region has the DNA TGTGCCAGCAGCTTGACTCGTTTTGACGAGCAGTTCTTC.

The chain has TRBV6-1 and TRBJ2-3; TRBD2 might be the D (5 bases). V was clipped by 2 bases and J by 1 base, with 13 bases between them. CDR1 is MNHNS, CDR2 SASEGT, per germline. The CDR3 extends over 16 amino acids. This CDR3 is CASSERVRARTDTQYF. CDR3 coding DNA: TGTGCCAGCAGTGAACGGGTGAGGGCTCGCACAGATACGCAGTATTTT.

The gene calls are TRBV3-1 (or the pseudogene TRBV3-2) and TRBJ2-1; unclear D gene. Trimming took 0 bases from V and 5 from J, leaving 14 bases between them. This CDR3 is built from 16 residues. CDR1 LGHDT and CDR2 YNNKEL come from the germline V gene (reference sequence). The CDR3 sequence is CASSQEVTRRDNEQFF. The CDR3 region has the DNA TGTGCCAGCAGCCAAGAGGTTACTCGCCGAGACAATGAGCAGTTCTTC.

This clone was counted once. This chain links TRBV5-4 with TRBJ2-3; TRBD1 matches 7 bases. This CDR3 comprises 14 residues. The V gene end was trimmed by 1 base and the J gene end by 4 bases; junction bases not matched to a gene: 3. Per germline, CDR1 SGHNT and CDR2 YYREEE (reference sequence). The CDR3 coding sequence is TGTGCCAGCAGCTTGACAGGGGTGGCAGATACGCAGTATTTT. Its protein product is CASSLTGVADTQYF.

This chain connects TRBV28 to TRBJ1-5; D gene unclear. Germline values: CDR1 MDHEN, CDR2 SYDVKM. The V end was cut by 6 bases, the J end by 0 bases, with 6 bases between. This CDR3 has 13 residues. CDR3 region: CASRTLSNQPQHF. The CDR3 nucleotides are TGTGCCAGCAGGACACTTAGCAATCAGCCCCAGCATTTT.

The chain couples TRBV19 to TRBJ2-1; weak D call: TRBD1 (6 bases). Germline assignment: CDR1 LNHDA and CDR2 SQIVND (reference sequence). This CDR3 is 15 amino acids long. V lost 3 bases and J lost 0, with 9 bases in between. DNA of the CDR3: TGTGCCAGTAGTATGTTGGACAGCTCCTACAATGAGCAGTTCTTC. It encodes CASSMLDSSYNEQFF.

This clone appeared once. This rearrangement joins TRBV4-1 to TRBJ1-1, with 7 positions matching TRBD1. The CDR3 has 14 amino acids. Trimming took 3 bases from V and 5 from J; bases not matched to a gene: 6. Germline V gene sequence: CDR1 MGHRA, CDR2 YSYEKL. The DNA of the CDR3 is TGCGCCAGCAGCCAGGGACAGTCGTGGACTGAAGCTTTCTTT. It yields the protein CASSQGQSWTEAFF.